This T cell receptor (beta chain) originates from a study of beta chain features in type 1 diabetes. Study results and caveats: VDJ junctions from type 1 diabetes patients carried fewer insertions and larger deletions.

Trimming removed 4 bases from V and 8 bases from J, with 12 bases in between. This CDR3 region has 14 residues. Looked up from germline, CDR1 is MGHRA and CDR2 is YSYEKL. Reverse transcription of all isolated RNA meant that expressed TCRB transcripts were sequenced. The assay was immunoSEQ multiplex PCR, and TCRdb's table has in-frame clones only and misses some. Here the sample spans 350,000 to 450,000 clones, approximately 15% being singletons. Comments on this clone: Its cognate antigen is unknown.

The sample taken for sequencing was naive CD4+ T cells from blood. The genes are TRBV4-1 and TRBJ1-6; no clear D gene. The clonotype was recovered from a man aged 25-40 years in good health. CDR3 nucleotide sequence: TGCGCCAGCAGCCCTATAGTCCAGGATTCACCCCTCCACTTT. It codes for CASSPIVQDSPLHF.